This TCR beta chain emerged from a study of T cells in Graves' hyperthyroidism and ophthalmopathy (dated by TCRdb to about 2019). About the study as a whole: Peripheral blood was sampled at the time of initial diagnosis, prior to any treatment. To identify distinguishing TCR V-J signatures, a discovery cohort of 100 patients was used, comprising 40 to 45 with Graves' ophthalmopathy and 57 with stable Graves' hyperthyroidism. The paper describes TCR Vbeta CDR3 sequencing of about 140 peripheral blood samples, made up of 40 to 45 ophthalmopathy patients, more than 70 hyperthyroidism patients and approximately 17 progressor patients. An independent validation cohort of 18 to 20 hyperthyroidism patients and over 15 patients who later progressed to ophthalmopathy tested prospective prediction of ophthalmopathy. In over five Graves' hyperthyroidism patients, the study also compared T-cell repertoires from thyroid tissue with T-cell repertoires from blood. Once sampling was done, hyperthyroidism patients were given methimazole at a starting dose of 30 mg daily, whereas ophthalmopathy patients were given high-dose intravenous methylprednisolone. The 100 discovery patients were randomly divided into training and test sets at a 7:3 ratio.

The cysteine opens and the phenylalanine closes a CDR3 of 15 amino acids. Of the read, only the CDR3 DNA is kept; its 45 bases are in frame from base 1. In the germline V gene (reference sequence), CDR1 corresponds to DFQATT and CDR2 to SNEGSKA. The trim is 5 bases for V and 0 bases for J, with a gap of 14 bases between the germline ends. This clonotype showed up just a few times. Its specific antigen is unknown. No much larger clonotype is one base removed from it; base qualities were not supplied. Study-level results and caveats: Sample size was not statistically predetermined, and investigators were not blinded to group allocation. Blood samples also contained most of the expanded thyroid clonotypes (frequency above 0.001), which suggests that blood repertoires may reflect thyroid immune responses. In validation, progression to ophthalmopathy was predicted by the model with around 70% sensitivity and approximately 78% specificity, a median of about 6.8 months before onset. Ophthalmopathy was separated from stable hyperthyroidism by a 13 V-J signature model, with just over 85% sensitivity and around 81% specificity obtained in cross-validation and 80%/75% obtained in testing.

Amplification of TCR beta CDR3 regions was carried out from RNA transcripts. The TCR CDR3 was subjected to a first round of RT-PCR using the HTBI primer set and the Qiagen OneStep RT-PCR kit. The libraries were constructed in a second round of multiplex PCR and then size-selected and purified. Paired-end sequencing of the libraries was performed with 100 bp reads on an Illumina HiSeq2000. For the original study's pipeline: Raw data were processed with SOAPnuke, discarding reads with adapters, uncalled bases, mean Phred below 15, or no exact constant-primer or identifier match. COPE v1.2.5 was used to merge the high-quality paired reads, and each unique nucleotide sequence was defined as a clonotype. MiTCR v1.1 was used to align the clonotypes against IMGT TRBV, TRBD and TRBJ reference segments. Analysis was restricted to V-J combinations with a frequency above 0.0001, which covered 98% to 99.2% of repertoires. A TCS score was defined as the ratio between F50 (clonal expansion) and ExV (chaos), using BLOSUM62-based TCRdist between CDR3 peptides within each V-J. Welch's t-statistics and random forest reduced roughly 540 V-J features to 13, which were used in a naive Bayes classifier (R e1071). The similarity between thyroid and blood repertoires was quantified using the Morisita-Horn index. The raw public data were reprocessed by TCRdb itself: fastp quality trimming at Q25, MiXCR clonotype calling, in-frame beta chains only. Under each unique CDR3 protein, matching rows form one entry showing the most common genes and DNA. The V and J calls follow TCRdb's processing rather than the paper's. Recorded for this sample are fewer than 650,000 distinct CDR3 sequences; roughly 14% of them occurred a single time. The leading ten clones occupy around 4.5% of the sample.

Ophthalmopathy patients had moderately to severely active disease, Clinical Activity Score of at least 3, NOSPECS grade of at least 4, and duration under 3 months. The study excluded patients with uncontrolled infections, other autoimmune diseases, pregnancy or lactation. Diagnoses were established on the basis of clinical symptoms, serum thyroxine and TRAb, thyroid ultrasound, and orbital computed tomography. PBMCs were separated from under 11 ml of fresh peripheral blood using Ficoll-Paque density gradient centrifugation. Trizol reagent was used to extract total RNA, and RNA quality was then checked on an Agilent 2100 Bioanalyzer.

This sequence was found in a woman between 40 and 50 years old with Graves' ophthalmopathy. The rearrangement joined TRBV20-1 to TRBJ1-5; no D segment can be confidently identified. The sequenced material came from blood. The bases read TGCAGTGCTGAAAATCAGTTTTATAGCAATCAGCCCCAGCATTTT. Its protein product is CSAENQFYSNQPQHF.